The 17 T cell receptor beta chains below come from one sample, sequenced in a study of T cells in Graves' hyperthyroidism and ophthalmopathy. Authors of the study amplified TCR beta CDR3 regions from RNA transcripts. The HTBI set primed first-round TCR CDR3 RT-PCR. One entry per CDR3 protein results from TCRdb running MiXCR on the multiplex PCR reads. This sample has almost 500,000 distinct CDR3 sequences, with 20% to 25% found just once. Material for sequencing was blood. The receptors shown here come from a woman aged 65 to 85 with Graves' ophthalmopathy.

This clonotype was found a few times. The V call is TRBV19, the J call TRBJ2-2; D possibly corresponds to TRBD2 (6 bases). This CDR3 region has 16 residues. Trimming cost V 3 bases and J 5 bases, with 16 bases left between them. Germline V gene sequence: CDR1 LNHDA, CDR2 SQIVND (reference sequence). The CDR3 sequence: CASSMNSGTSTGELFF. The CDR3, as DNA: TGTGCCAGTAGTATGAATTCCGGGACTTCAACCGGGGAGCTGTTTTTT.

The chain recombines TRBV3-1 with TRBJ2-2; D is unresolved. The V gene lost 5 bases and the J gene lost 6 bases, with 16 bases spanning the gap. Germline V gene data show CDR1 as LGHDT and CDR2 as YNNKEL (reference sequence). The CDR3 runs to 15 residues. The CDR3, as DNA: TGTGCCAGCAGCAGTAACTCTAAAGGTCCCGGGGAGCTGTTTTTT. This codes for CASSSNSKGPGELFF.

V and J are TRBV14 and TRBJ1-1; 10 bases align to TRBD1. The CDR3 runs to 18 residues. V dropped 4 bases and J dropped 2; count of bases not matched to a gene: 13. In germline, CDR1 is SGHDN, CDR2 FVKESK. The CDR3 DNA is TGTGCCAGCAGCCGACAGGGGGCTAAGGTGTTTGGTAACACTGAAGCTTTCTTT. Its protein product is CASSRQGAKVFGNTEAFF.

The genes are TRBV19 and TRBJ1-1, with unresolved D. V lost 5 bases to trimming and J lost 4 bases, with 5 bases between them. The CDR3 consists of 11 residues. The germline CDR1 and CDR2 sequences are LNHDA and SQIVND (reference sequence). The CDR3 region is CASSFVTEAFF. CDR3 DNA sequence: TGTGCCAGTAGTTTCGTCACTGAAGCTTTCTTT.

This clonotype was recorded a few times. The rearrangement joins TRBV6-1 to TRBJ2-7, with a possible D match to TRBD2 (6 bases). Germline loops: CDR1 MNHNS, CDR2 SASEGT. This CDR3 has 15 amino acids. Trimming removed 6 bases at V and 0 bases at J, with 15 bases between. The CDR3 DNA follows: TGTGCCAGCAGCCAGGACTATCTAGTCTCCTACGAGCAGTACTTC. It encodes CASSQDYLVSYEQYF.

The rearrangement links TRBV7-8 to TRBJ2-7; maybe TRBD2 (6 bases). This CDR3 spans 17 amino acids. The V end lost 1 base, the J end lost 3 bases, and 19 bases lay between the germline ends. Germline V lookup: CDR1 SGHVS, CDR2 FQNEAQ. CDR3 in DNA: TGTGCCAGCAGCTTAGAGCGGCGGGGTGGGGCTAGCTACGAGCAGTACGTC. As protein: CASSLERRGGASYEQYV.

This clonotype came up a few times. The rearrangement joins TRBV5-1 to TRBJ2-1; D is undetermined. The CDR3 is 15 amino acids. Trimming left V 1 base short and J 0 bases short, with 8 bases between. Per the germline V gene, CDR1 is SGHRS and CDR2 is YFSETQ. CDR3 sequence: CASSLNRPSYNEQFF. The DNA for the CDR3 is TGCGCCAGCAGCTTGAATAGACCCTCCTACAATGAGCAGTTCTTC.

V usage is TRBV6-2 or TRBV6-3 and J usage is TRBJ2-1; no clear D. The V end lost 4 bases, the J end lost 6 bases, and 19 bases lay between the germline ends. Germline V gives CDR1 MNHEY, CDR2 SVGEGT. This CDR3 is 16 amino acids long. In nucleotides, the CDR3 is TGTGCCAGCAGTTCCTACTCCCAAAGGTTTCTCAATGAGCAGTTCTTC. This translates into CASSSYSQRFLNEQFF.

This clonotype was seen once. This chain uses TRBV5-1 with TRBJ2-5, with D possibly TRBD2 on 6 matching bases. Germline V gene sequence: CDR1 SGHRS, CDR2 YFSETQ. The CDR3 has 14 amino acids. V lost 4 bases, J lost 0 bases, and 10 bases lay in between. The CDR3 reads CASSRRDYQETQYF. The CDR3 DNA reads TGCGCCAGCAGCCGACGGGACTACCAAGAGACCCAGTACTTC. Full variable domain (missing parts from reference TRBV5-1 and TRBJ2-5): KAGVTQTPRYLIKTRGQQVTLSCSPISGHRSVSWYQQTPGQGLQFLFEYFSETQRNKGNFPGRFSGRQFSNSRSEMNVSTLELGDSALYLCASSRRDYQETQYFGPGTRLLVL.

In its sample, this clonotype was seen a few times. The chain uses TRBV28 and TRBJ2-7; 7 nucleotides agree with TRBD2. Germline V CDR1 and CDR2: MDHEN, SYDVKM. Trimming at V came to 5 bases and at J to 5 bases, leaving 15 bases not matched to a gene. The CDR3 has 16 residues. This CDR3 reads CASSPWGGSHIDEQYF. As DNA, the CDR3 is TGTGCCAGCAGTCCCTGGGGGGGGTCCCATATAGACGAGCAGTACTTC.

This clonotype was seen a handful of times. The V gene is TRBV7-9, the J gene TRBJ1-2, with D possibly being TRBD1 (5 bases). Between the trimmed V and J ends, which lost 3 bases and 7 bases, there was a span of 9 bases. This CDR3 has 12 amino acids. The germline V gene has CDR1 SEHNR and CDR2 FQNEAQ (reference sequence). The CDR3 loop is CASSFPGGGYTF. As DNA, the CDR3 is TGTGCCAGCAGCTTTCCCGGGGGTGGCTACACCTTC.

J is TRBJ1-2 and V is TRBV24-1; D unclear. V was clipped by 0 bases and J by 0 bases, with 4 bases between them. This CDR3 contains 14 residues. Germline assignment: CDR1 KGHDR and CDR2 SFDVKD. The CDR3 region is CATSDLRANYGYTF. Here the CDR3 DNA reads TGTGCCACCAGTGATTTGCGGGCTAACTATGGCTACACCTTC.

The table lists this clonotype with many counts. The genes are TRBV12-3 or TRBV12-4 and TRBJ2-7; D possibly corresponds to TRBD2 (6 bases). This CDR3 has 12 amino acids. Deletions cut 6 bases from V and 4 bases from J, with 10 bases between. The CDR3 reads CASRPRGYEQYF. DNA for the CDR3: TGTGCCAGCAGGCCCCGGGGGTACGAGCAGTACTTC.

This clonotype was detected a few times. CDR3 loop: CASSPEGQGTDTQYF. Here the CDR3 DNA reads TGCGCCAGCAGCCCGGAGGGACAGGGGACAGATACGCAGTATTTT. This chain links TRBV5-1 with TRBJ2-3, with 10 bases that match TRBD1. The CDR3 is made up of 15 amino acids. Trimming cost V 4 bases and J 3 bases; bases outside gene matches: 5. Germline CDR1 is SGHRS and CDR2 is YFSETQ.

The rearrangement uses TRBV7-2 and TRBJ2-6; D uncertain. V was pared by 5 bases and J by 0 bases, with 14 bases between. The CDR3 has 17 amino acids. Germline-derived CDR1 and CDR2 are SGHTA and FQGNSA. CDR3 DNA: TGTGCCAGCAGCACCGGACCGGGCCGCTCTGGGGCCAACGTCCTGACTTTC. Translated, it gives CASSTGPGRSGANVLTF.

The CDR3, as DNA: TGTGCCATTGAAGACCCCCCTGAAGCTTTCTTT. Protein sequence: CAIEDPPEAFF. The V and J genes are TRBV6-1 and TRBJ1-1; no clear D gene. CDR3 length: 11 residues. V lost 10 bases to trimming and J lost 6 bases, with 12 bases between them. Germline-derived CDR1 and CDR2 are MNHNS and SASEGT.

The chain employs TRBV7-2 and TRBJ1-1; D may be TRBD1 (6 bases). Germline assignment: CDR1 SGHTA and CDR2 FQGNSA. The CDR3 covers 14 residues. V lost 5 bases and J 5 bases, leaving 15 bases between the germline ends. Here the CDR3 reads CASSATAGVTEAFF. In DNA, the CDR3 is TGTGCCAGCAGCGCCACAGCAGGGGTTACTGAAGCTTTCTTT.